Each of the 8 T cell receptor beta chains below was sequenced from the same sample in a study of shared clonotypes between healthy human individuals (dated by TCRdb to about 2020). Library generation was performed with the immunoSEQ multiplex PCR assay. In TCRdb, the immuneACCESS table is reduced to in-frame sequences with V and J assigned. These tables do not hold every clone; where another copy was compared, an unresolved V gene accounts for under half, and the others remain unexplained. The sample profile shows approximately 2.4 million clones; roughly 95% of them were found once. The ten largest clones capture about 0.13% of the sample. The sequenced sample consisted of naive CD4+ T cells sorted from blood. Reading the label with the study, this specimen's cell subset or site is: CD45RA+ positively selected. These receptors were collected from a man between 18 and 29 years old in good health.

The rearrangement joins TRBV19 to TRBJ1-6; D is undetermined. The CDR3 loop spans 14 amino acids. Looked up from germline, CDR1 is LNHDA and CDR2 is SQIVND (reference sequence). V was clipped by 3 bases and J by 5 bases, with 8 bases between them. In DNA, the CDR3 is TGTGCCAGTAGTATTGGACGGAATAATTCACCCCTCCACTTT. Amino acid sequence: CASSIGRNNSPLHF.

Turning to this clone: Distinct nucleotide sequences in the sample also encode this CDR3. V and J are TRBV5-1 and TRBJ1-1; no clear D gene. Germline CDR1 reads SGHRS; CDR2 reads YFSETQ. The CDR3 loop spans 13 amino acids. V lost 4 bases to trimming and J lost 0 bases, with 7 bases between them. Here the CDR3 DNA reads TGCGCCAGCAGCCCAGCCATGAACACTGAAGCTTTCTTT. Its translation: CASSPAMNTEAFF.

V and J are TRBV7-9 and TRBJ1-1; D ambiguous. This CDR3 contains 14 residues. Trimming pared 3 bases from V and 0 bases from J, leaving 8 bases between. Germline CDR1 SEHNR, CDR2 FQNEAQ (reference sequence). The CDR3 here is CASSFGRMNTEAFF. The CDR3 coding sequence is TGTGCCAGCAGCTTCGGGAGGATGAACACTGAAGCTTTCTTT.

This chain uses TRBV12-5 with TRBJ1-6, with 7 nucleotides matching TRBD1. CDR3 length: 15 amino acids. V shed 1 base and J 6 bases; nucleotides not matched to a gene: 3. CDR1 LGHNT and CDR2 FRNRAP come from the germline V gene. The CDR3 protein is CASGLGDSTNSPLHF. The CDR3 DNA sequence: TGTGCTAGTGGTTTGGGGGACAGCACTAATTCACCCCTCCACTTT.

This chain uses TRBV5-1 with TRBJ1-2; perhaps TRBD1 as D (5 bases). V was clipped by 5 bases and J by 0 bases, with 14 bases between them. The CDR3 extends over 15 amino acids. Germline V gene lookup returns CDR1 SGHRS and CDR2 YFSETQ. CDR3 residues: CASSGDGRSNYGYTF. Written as DNA, the CDR3 is TGCGCCAGCAGTGGGGACGGCCGCTCTAACTATGGCTACACCTTC. Together with reference TRBV5-1 and TRBJ1-2, the CDR3 gives the full variable domain: KAGVTQTPRYLIKTRGQQVTLSCSPISGHRSVSWYQQTPGQGLQFLFEYFSETQRNKGNFPGRFSGRQFSNSRSEMNVSTLELGDSALYLCASSGDGRSNYGYTFGSGTRLTVV.

This chain connects TRBV25-1 to TRBJ1-2, with a tentative D call TRBD1 (6 bases). Trimming stripped 0 bases from V and 2 bases from J, with 16 bases between. The CDR3 has 17 residues. Germline lookup yields CDR1 MGHDK and CDR2 SYGVNS. The CDR3 DNA follows: TGTGCCAGCAGTGAATATTCCCCACCAGGGGCGAACTATGGCTACACCTTC. Its protein is CASSEYSPPGANYGYTF.

V is TRBV7-2 and J is TRBJ2-3; D uncertain. The V and J ends lost 7 bases and 1 base respectively, with 21 bases between them. The germline CDR1 and CDR2 sequences are SGHTA and FQGNSA. This CDR3 has 17 amino acids. This chain's CDR3 is CASTLEELLVGTDTQYF. Written as DNA, the CDR3 is TGTGCCAGCACCCTAGAGGAACTCCTGGTAGGCACAGATACGCAGTATTTT.

The rearrangement joins TRBV10-3 to TRBJ1-2; D unclear. The CDR3 is 13 amino acids. V was trimmed by 6 bases and J by 6 bases, leaving 14 bases between them. Germline CDR1 is ENHRY and CDR2 is SYGVKD. The CDR3 loop is CAISNSVADGYTF. In DNA form, the CDR3 reads TGTGCCATCAGCAACTCAGTCGCCGATGGCTACACCTTC.